This record concerns one TCR beta chain sequence. There are many counts of this clonotype. Its binding antigen is unknown. Within one base of it there is no much larger clone, and no base qualities were kept. For repertoire sequencing, the TCR beta CDR3 regions were amplified from RNA transcripts. A first-round RT-PCR used HTBI primers with the Qiagen OneStep RT-PCR kit, followed by a second-round multiplex PCR, size selection and purification. The libraries underwent paired-end sequencing with 100 bp reads on an Illumina HiSeq2000. The authors' analysis ran thus. SOAPnuke was used for read processing, and reads with adapters, uncalled bases, a mean Phred below 15, or no exact constant-primer or identifier match were discarded. High-quality paired reads were merged with COPE v1.2.5. Clonotypes were defined as unique nucleotide sequences and were aligned to IMGT TRB V, D and J references using MiTCR v1.1. The analysis was limited to V-J combinations with a frequency above 0.0001, which together covered 99.2% of the repertoires. For each V-J combination, a TCR clonal expansion and chaos score was defined as the ratio of F50 clonal expansion to chaos observed in the TCRdist matrix. Welch's t-statistics and random forest were used to reduce the features to some 13 V-J combinations, which were then used as input to a naive Bayes classifier. The Morisita-Horn index was used to measure how similar the thyroid and blood repertoires were. Clones were called with MiXCR by TCRdb after fastp trimmed the public reads at Q25, and only in-frame beta chains were retained. Records with the same CDR3 protein are collapsed into one entry carrying the most frequent genes and DNA. The V and J calls and clone size come from TCRdb's table, not from the authors' own analysis. This sample holds hundreds of thousands of distinct CDR3 sequences; about two fifths were observed only once. Under 3.5% of the sample comes from the top ten.

Ophthalmopathy patients had moderately to severely active disease, Clinical Activity Score of at least 3, NOSPECS grade of at least 4, and disease duration under 3 months. Patients were excluded if they had other autoimmune diseases, uncontrolled infections, pregnancy or lactation. Diagnosis relied on clinical symptoms, serum thyroxine, TRAb, thyroid ultrasound and orbital computed tomography. Ficoll-Paque density gradient centrifugation was used to isolate PBMCs from 10 ml of fresh peripheral blood. Total RNA was extracted using Trizol reagent, and RNA quality was checked on an Agilent 2100 Bioanalyzer. The germline V gene (reference sequence) sets CDR1 to LNHNV and CDR2 to YYDKDF. The CDR3 measures 15 amino acids from cysteine to phenylalanine. Only the CDR3 region is kept as DNA, spanning 45 bases read in frame from base 1. V is pared back by 5 bases and J by 2 bases, with 15 bases lying between the germline termini.

The data derive from a study of Graves' ophthalmopathy and Graves' hyperthyroidism (dated by TCRdb to the late 2010s). About the study as a whole: Peripheral blood was collected before any treatment was given, at the time of initial diagnosis. To tell Graves' ophthalmopathy apart from Graves' hyperthyroidism, and to predict which patients would progress to ophthalmopathy, the study relied on TCR beta repertoire signatures. In total, approximately 130 blood samples were TCR-sequenced: some 43 ophthalmopathy, under 80 hyperthyroidism and around 17 hyperthyroidism-to-ophthalmopathy patients. To explore V-J signatures distinguishing ophthalmopathy from hyperthyroidism, a discovery set of 100 patients (43 ophthalmopathy, 57 stable hyperthyroidism) was enrolled. For independent validation, a separate cohort was made up of 18 hyperthyroidism patients plus 17 patients who later progressed from hyperthyroidism to ophthalmopathy. In a handful of hyperthyroidism patients, the T-cell repertoires found in thyroid tissue were compared with those found in blood. After sampling, hyperthyroidism patients received methimazole starting at 30 mg daily, and ophthalmopathy patients received high-dose intravenous methylprednisolone. Overall study results and their limits: In cross-validation, the 13-signature model distinguished ophthalmopathy from stable hyperthyroidism with approximately 88% sensitivity and roughly 81% specificity, and in the test set the corresponding values were about 80% and 75%. No statistical method was used to set the sample size in advance, and the investigators knew which group each participant was assigned to. Most expanded thyroid clonotypes with frequency above 0.001 were also detected in blood, suggesting blood repertoires may reflect the thyroid immune response. In validation, the model predicted ophthalmopathy progression with about 71% sensitivity and around 72% specificity; eleven to twelve predicted patients were CT-confirmed with GO in a median of around 6 months.

This chain is built from TRBV15 and TRBJ1-1; TRBD1 is possibly the D segment (5 matching bases). Source material: peripheral blood. The sequence was obtained from an adult man with Graves' ophthalmopathy. The DNA sequence is given as TGTGCCACCAGCGAGGGACGAGGACTAAACACTGAAGCTTTCTTT. Translated, it reads CATSEGRGLNTEAFF. Beyond the CDR3, the reference TRBV15 and TRBJ1-1 genes provide the residues; the full variable domain reads: DAMVIQNPRYQVTQFGKPVTLSCSQTLNHNVMYWYQQKSSQAPKLLFHYYDKDFNNEADTPDNFQSRRPNTSFCFLDIRSPGLGDTAMYLCATSEGRGLNTEAFFGQGTRLTVV.